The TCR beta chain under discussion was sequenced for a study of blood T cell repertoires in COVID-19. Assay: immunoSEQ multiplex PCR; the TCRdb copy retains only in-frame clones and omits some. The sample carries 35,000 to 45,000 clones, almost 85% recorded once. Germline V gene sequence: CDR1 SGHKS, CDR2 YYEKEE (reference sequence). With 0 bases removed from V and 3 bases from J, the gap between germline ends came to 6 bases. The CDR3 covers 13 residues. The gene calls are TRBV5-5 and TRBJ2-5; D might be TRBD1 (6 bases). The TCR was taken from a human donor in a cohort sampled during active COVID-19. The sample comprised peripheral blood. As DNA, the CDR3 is TGTGCCAGCAGCTTGGACAGGGAAGAGACCCAGTACTTC. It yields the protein CASSLDREETQYF.